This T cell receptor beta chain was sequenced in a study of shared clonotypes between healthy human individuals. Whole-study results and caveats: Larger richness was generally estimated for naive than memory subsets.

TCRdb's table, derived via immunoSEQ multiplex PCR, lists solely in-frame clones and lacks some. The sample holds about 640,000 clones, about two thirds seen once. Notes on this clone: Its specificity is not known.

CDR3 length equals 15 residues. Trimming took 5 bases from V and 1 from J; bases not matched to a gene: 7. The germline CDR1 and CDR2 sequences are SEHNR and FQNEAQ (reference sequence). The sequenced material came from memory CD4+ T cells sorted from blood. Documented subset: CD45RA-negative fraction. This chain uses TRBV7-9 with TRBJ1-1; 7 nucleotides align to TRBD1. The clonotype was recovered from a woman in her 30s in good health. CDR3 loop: CASSATGVGNTEAFF. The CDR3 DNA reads TGTGCCAGCAGCGCAACAGGGGTGGGGAACACTGAAGCTTTCTTT.